A selection of T cell receptor beta chains follows, all from one sample in a study of OX40 agonist ivuxolimab in advanced cancers. The protocol was immunoSEQ multiplex PCR, while the TCRdb copy is restricted to in-frame clones and leaves out a portion. The table includes some 60,000 clones, 86% detected once. The specimen was CD4+ or CD8+ T cells sorted from blood, collected in a trial of the OX40 agonist ivuxolimab. Every receptor here comes from an adult with an advanced solid tumor such as melanoma, head and neck, liver or kidney cancer. Each CDR3 is given with its conserved first and last residue. D genes are given only for firm matches. The size field is filled for only some rows; it gives once, few, many or a size class.

v_call,cdr3_length,j_call,d_call,clone_size,cdr3_nt,cdr3_aa
TRBV18,13,TRBJ1-1,.,.,TGTGCCAGTCGATACGGGGGGAACACTGAAGCTTTCTTT,CASRYGGNTEAFF
TRBV19,15,TRBJ1-5,.,.,TGTGCCAGTAGTAAGAGCCGCCAGAGCAATCAGCCCCAGCATTTT,CASSKSRQSNQPQHF
TRBV7-8,16,TRBJ1-3,.,.,TGTGCCAGCAGCTCCATCGGACGGCACTCTGGAAACACCATATATTTT,CASSSIGRHSGNTIYF
TRBV12-5,13,TRBJ1-1,.,.,TGTGCTAGTGGTTTGATGACCGGGACTGAAGCTTTCTTT,CASGLMTGTEAFF
TRBV9,18,TRBJ2-1,TRBD1,.,TGTGCCAGCAGCTCCCGTCCGGCCGGACAGGGGGCCTACAATGAGCAGTTCTTC,CASSSRPAGQGAYNEQFF
TRBV27,17,TRBJ1-5,.,.,TGTGCCAGCAGTATGCAATTCTCCGGGGCTGGCAATCAGCCCCAGCATTTT,CASSMQFSGAGNQPQHF
TRBV2,11,TRBJ1-2,.,few,TGTGCCAGCAGTGAAAGGATTGGCTACACCTTC,CASSERIGYTF
TRBV5-4,14,TRBJ1-1,.,once,TGTGCCAGCAGCTTAGGAACTGCGAACACTGAAGCTTTCTTT,CASSLGTANTEAFF
TRBV30,13,TRBJ1-2,.,once,TGTGCCTGGCACCGGCTGGGGCGCTATGGCTACACCTTC,CAWHRLGRYGYTF
TRBV11-1,15,TRBJ2-6,.,.,TGTGCCAGCAGCGGAAGGGGTGTTGGGGCCAACGTCCTGACTTTC,CASSGRGVGANVLTF
TRBV28,14,TRBJ1-2,TRBD1,few,TGTGCCAGCAGTTCCACGGGACAGAGCTATGGCTACACCTTC,CASSSTGQSYGYTF
TRBV19,13,TRBJ1-1,.,few,TGTGCCAGTGGGGATACAAATACCCTTGAAGCTTTCTTT,CASGDTNTLEAFF
TRBV9,11,TRBJ1-5,.,.,TGTGCCAGCGGGATAAATCAGCCCCAGCATTTT,CASGINQPQHF
TRBV7-2,18,TRBJ2-3,TRBD2,.,TGTGCCAGCAGCTTGCCAGAGTGGCGGGGGGCTGGCACAGATACGCAGTATTTT,CASSLPEWRGAGTDTQYF
TRBV14,14,TRBJ2-5,.,.,TGTGCCAGCAGCCAAGCCTACAGTGGAGAGACCCAGTACTTC,CASSQAYSGETQYF
TRBV6-5,14,TRBJ2-2,.,.,TGTGCCAGCAGTTACGACACGAACACCGGGGAGCTGTTTTTT,CASSYDTNTGELFF
TRBV9,13,TRBJ1-6,.,.,TGTGCCAGCAGCCCACAGGTCGATTCACCCCTCCACTTT,CASSPQVDSPLHF
TRBV9,15,TRBJ1-1,TRBD1,.,TGTGCCAGCAGCGTGTCCGGGACAGGAAACACTGAAGCTTTCTTT,CASSVSGTGNTEAFF
TRBV12-5,13,TRBJ2-3,.,.,TGTGCTAGTGCTCGACGTGGAACAGATACGCAGTATTTT,CASARRGTDTQYF
TRBV6-5,14,TRBJ2-3,.,.,TGTGCCAGCAGTCCAAGGGAGGGGGTTCGTACGCAGTATTTT,CASSPREGVRTQYF
TRBV23-1,15,TRBJ1-6,.,.,TGCGCCAGCGGGCAGGGGAGACAATATAATTCACCCCTCCACTTT,CASGQGRQYNSPLHF
TRBV9,14,TRBJ2-2,.,.,TGTGCCAGCGCGGCAGGGCTGAACACCGGGGAGCTGTTTTTT,CASAAGLNTGELFF
TRBV12-5,12,TRBJ1-1,.,.,TGTGCTAGTGGTTTGCCACAGAGTGAAGCTTTCTTT,CASGLPQSEAFF
TRBV5-4,15,TRBJ2-5,TRBD2,.,TGTGCCAGCAGCTTGTGGCTAGCGGGAGGGGAGACCCAGTACTTC,CASSLWLAGGETQYF
TRBV6-5,15,TRBJ2-2,.,.,TGTGCCAGCACAAGAGACAGTGCGAACACCGGGGAGCTGTTTTTT,CASTRDSANTGELFF
TRBV5-5,12,TRBJ1-1,.,.,TGTGCCAGCAGCTTGTCGAGGACTGAAGCTTTCTTT,CASSLSRTEAFF
TRBV11-3,16,TRBJ2-1,TRBD1,.,TGTGCCAGCAGCCCCAGAGGGGGCCCTTCCTACAATGAGCAGTTCTTC,CASSPRGGPSYNEQFF
TRBV27,16,TRBJ2-6,.,.,TGTGCCAGCAGTTTAGGGGTGAGTGCTGGGGCCAACGTCCTGACTTTC,CASSLGVSAGANVLTF
TRBV7-2,14,TRBJ1-6,.,.,TGTGCCAGCAGCTTAGACAGACTAAATTCACCCCTCCACTTT,CASSLDRLNSPLHF
TRBV19,16,TRBJ1-2,TRBD1,.,TGTGCCAGTAGTATGACCGGGACAGACTACTACTATGGCTACACCTTC,CASSMTGTDYYYGYTF
TRBV6-5,14,TRBJ2-7,TRBD2,.,TGTGCCAGCAGCCACGGGGGGATGGCCTACGAGCAGTACTTC,CASSHGGMAYEQYF
TRBV9,14,TRBJ1-2,.,.,TGTGCCAGCAGCGCTGAGGAGGGACGATATGGCTACACCTTC,CASSAEEGRYGYTF
TRBV5-8,15,TRBJ1-5,TRBD1,.,TGTGCCAGCAGTCCCTACAGGGGGAGCAATCAGCCCCAGCATTTT,CASSPYRGSNQPQHF
TRBV19,14,TRBJ2-7,TRBD1,.,TGTGCCAGTAGTACCGGGGACAGGGGCTACGAGCAGTACTTC,CASSTGDRGYEQYF
TRBV6-1,14,TRBJ2-7,.,.,TGTGCCAGCAATTCAGCGGACAGAGCCTACGAGCAGTACTTC,CASNSADRAYEQYF
TRBV6-6,14,TRBJ1-2,.,.,TGTGCCAGCAGCGGCGGGACCGCTTGGAGCGGCTACACCTTC,CASSGGTAWSGYTF
TRBV7-2,17,TRBJ1-6,.,.,TGTGCCAGCAGCTTCGGTCCGGAAGCCTCCTATAATTCACCCCTCCACTTT,CASSFGPEASYNSPLHF
TRBV18,12,TRBJ2-7,.,.,TGTGCCAGCTCACCGGGATCGGACGAGCAGTACTTC,CASSPGSDEQYF
TRBV7-8,13,TRBJ1-1,.,.,TGTGCCAGCAGCCAGCAGGAGAACACTGAAGCTTTCTTT,CASSQQENTEAFF
TRBV5-6,13,TRBJ2-5,.,.,TGTGCCAGCAGCCCCACCTCCCAAGAGACCCAGTACTTC,CASSPTSQETQYF
TRBV2,15,TRBJ2-6,.,once,TGTGCCAGCAGTTTTGAGAGCTCTGGGGCCAACGTCCTGACTTTC,CASSFESSGANVLTF
TRBV19,13,TRBJ2-3,.,few,TGTGCCAGTAGTATTGGGGGCACAGATACGCAGTATTTT,CASSIGGTDTQYF
TRBV4-3,16,TRBJ1-4,.,.,TGCGCCAGCAGCCGACAACAGGGAGATGAAATTGAAAAACTGTTTTTT,CASSRQQGDEIEKLFF
TRBV6-1,15,TRBJ2-7,TRBD2,.,TGTGCCAGCAGGACGGGACTAGCGGGGTCCTACGAGCAGTACTTC,CASRTGLAGSYEQYF
TRBV18,15,TRBJ2-2,.,.,TGTGCCAGCTCACCTCTTCCAGGGCACACCGGGGAGCTGTTTTTT,CASSPLPGHTGELFF
TRBV4-3,13,TRBJ2-6,.,.,TGCGCCAGCAGACCTTCTGGGGCCAACGTCCTGACTTTC,CASRPSGANVLTF
TRBV7-3,15,TRBJ2-1,.,.,TGTGCCAGCAGCTTAGCTGGCGACACCAACAATGAGCAGTTCTTC,CASSLAGDTNNEQFF
TRBV9,11,TRBJ1-2,.,.,TGTGCCAGCAGCGCTAGCACCGGCTACACCTTC,CASSASTGYTF
TRBV5-1,15,TRBJ1-5,.,.,TGCGCCAGCAGCGACGGGACGGAAAGCAATCAGCCCCAGCATTTT,CASSDGTESNQPQHF
TRBV19,15,TRBJ1-5,TRBD1,.,TGTGCCAGTAGTGTACCAAAGGGACAGGATCAGCCCCAGCATTTT,CASSVPKGQDQPQHF
TRBV7-3,15,TRBJ1-2,.,.,TGTGCCAGCAGCCCAACCCCGGACAGCTTCTATGGCTACACCTTC,CASSPTPDSFYGYTF
TRBV25-1,14,TRBJ2-2,.,.,TGTGCCAGTTGGGGGGGCTTTGCCACCGGGGAGCTGTTTTTT,CASWGGFATGELFF